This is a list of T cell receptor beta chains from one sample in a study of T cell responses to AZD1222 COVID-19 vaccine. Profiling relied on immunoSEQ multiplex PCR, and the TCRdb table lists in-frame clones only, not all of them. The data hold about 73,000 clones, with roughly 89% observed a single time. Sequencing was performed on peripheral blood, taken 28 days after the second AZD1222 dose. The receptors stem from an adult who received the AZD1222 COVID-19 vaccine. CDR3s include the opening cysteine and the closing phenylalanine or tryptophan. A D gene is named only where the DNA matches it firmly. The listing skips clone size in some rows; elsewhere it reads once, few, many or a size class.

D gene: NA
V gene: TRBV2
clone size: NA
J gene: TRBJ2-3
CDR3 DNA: TGTGCCAGCAGTGAAGCCGGGCTCGCGGGGACAGATACGCAGTATTTT
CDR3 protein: CASSEAGLAGTDTQYF

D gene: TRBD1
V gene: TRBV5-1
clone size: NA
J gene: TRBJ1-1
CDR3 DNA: TGCGCCAGCAGCTTAGGGACAGCCAGCACTGAAGCTTTCTTT
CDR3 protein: CASSLGTASTEAFF

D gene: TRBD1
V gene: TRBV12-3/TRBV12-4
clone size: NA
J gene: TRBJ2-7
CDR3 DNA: TGTGCCAGCAGCGTGGGACAGGCCTACGAGCAGTACTTC
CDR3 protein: CASSVGQAYEQYF

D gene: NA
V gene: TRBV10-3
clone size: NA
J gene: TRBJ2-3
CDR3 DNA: TGTGCCATCAGTGACAGGGTTTTGGGCACAGATACGCAGTATTTT
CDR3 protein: CAISDRVLGTDTQYF

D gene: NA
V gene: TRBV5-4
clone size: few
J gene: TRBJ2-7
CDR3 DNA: TGTGCCAGCAGCAGGGACTCCGGAGCCGAGCAGTACTTC
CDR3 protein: CASSRDSGAEQYF

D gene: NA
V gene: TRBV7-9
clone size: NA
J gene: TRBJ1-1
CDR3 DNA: TGTGCCACACAAAGGGATATGAACACTGAAGCTTTCTTT
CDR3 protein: CATQRDMNTEAFF

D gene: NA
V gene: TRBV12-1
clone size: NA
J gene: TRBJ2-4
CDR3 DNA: TGTGCCAGCAGCCCCGTGAAGCGGGAGGGAGCCAAAAACATTCAGTACTTC
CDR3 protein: CASSPVKREGAKNIQYF

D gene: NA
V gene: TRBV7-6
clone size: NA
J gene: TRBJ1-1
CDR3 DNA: TGTGCCAGCAGTCAGGACTTGAACACTGAAGCTTTCTTT
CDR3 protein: CASSQDLNTEAFF

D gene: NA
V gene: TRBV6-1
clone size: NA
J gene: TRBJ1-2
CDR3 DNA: TGTGCCAGCAGTGAAGAACTGGTCTTGGGTGGCTACACCTTC
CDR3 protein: CASSEELVLGGYTF

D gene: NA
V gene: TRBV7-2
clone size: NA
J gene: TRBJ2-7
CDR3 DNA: TGTGCCAGCAGCTTAGAATTAGGGCCCTACGAGCAGTACTTC
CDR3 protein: CASSLELGPYEQYF

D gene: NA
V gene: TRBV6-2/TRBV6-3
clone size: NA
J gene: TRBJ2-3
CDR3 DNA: TGTGCCAGCAGCCCCGGGATGGGATTGGATACGCAGTATTTT
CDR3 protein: CASSPGMGLDTQYF

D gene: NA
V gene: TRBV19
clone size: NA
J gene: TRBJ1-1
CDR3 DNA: TGTGCCAGTAGTATTGGGTTAACTGAAGCTTTCTTT
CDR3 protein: CASSIGLTEAFF

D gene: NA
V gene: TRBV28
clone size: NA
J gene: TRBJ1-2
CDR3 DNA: TGTGCCAGCAGTTTGTTGGGCTATGGCTACACCTTC
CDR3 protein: CASSLLGYGYTF

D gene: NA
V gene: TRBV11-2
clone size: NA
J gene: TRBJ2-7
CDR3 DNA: TGTGCCAGCAGCTTATGGGGGTCGTCGATGTCCTACGAGCAGTACTTC
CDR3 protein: CASSLWGSSMSYEQYF

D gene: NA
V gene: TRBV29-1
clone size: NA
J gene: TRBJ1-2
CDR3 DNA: TGCAGCGTTGGGGGGGGAGCCTACTATGGCTACACCTTC
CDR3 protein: CSVGGGAYYGYTF

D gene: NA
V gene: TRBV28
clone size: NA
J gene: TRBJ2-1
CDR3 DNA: TGTGCCAGCAGCCGATACAGGGAGACGACCGATGAGCAGTTCTTC
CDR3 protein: CASSRYRETTDEQFF

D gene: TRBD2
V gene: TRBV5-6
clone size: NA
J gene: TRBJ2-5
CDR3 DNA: TGTGCCAGCAGCTCCCCGGGACTAGCTAAGGAGACCCAGTACTTC
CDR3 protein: CASSSPGLAKETQYF

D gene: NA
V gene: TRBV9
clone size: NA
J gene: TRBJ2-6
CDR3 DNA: TGTGCCAGCAGCGTAGCTGGCAGGGCCACCAGCTCTGGGGCCAACGTCCTGACTTTC
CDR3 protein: CASSVAGRATSSGANVLTF

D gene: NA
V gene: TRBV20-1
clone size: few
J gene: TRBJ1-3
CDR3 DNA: TGCAGTGCTAGAGATGTAAACACCATATATTTT
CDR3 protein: CSARDVNTIYF

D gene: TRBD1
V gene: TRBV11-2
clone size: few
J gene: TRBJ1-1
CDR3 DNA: TGTGCCAGCAGCTTAGGGGGACAGGGTCAAGCTTTCTTT
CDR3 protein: CASSLGGQGQAFF

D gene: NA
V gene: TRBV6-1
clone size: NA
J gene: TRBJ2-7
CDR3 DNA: TGTGCCAGCAGTGAATTCGGCAGGGCGGGCTACGAGCAGTACTTC
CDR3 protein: CASSEFGRAGYEQYF

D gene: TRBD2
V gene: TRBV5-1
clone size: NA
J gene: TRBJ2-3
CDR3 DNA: TGCGCCAGCAGCTCGGGACTAGCGGGGAGAGCAACAGATACGCAGTATTTT
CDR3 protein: CASSSGLAGRATDTQYF

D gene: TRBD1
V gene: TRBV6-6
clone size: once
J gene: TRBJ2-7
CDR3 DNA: TGTGCCGCAACAACATCCAGGGGGCGCGAGCAGTACTTC
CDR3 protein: CAATTSRGREQYF

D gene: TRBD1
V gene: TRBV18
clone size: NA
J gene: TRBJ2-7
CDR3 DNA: TGTGCCAGCTCACCTATCGAAAGCGGGACAGGGGCCTACGAGCAGTACTTC
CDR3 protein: CASSPIESGTGAYEQYF

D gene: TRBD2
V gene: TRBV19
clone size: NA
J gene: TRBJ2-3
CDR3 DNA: TGTGCCAGTAGTCTAGTAGCGGGACGCGCAGATACGCAGTATTTT
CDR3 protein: CASSLVAGRADTQYF

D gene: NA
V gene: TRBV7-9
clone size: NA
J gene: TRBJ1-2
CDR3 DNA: TGTGCCAGCAGCTCGTTGGGGCGTGGCTACACCTTC
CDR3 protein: CASSSLGRGYTF

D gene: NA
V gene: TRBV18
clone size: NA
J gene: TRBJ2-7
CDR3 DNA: TGTGCCAGCTCACCAGGGAGACAGCCCTACGAGCAGTACTTC
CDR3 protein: CASSPGRQPYEQYF